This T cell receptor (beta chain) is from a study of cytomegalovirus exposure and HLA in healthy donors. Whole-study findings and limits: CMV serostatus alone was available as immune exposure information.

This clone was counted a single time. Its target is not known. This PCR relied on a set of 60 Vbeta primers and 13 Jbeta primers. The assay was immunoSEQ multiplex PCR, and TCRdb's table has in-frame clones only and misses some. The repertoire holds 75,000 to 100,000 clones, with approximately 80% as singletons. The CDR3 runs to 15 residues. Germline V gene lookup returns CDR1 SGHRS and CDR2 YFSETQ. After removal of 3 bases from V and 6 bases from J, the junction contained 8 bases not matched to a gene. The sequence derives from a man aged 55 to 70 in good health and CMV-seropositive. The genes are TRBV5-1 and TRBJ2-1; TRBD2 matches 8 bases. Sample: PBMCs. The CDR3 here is CASSWSGGFLNEQFF. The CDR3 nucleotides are TGCGCCAGCAGCTGGAGCGGGGGCTTCCTCAATGAGCAGTTCTTC.